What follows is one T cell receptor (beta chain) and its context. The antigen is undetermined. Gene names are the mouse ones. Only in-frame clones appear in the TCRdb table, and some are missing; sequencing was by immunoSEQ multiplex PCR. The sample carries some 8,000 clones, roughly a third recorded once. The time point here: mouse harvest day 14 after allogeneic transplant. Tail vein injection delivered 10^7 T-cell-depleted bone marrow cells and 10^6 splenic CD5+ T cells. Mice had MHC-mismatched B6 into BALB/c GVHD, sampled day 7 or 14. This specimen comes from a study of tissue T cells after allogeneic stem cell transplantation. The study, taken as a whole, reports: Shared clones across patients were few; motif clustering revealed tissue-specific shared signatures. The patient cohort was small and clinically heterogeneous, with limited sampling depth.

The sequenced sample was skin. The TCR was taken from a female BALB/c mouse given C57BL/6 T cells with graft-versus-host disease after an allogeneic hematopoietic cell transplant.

The DNA read from the CDR3 is TGTGCCAGCTCTCGGGAGTATTCTGGAAATACGCTCTAT. Translated: CASSREYSGNTLY. In full, the CDR3 reads CASSREYSGNTLYF. V is TRBV12-1 and J is TRBJ1-3, with D hard to call. Read sequence stops 1 residue before the CDR3 end, and the germline J gene provides the missing end. Germline CDR1 reads SGHSN; CDR2 reads HYEKVE. V lost 2 bases and J lost 0, with 7 bases in between. This CDR3 has 14 amino acids.